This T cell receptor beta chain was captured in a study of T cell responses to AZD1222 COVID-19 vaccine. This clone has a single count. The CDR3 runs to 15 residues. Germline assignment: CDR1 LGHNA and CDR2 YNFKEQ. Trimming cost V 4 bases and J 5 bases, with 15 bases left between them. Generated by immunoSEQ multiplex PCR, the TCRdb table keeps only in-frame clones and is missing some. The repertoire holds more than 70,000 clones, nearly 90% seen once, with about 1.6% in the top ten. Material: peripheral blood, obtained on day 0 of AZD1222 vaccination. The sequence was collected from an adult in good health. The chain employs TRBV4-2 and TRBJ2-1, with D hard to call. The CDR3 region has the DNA TGTGCCAGCAGCCCCGGTCATCGCCTTAACAATGAGCAGTTCTTC. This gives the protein CASSPGHRLNNEQFF.